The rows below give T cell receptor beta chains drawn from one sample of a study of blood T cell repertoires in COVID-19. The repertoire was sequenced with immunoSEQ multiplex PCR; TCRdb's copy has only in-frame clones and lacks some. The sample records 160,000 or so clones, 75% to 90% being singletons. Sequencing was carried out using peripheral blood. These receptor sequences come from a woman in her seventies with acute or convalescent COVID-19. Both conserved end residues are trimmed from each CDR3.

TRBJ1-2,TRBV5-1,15,ASSLVSVTGTNYGYT
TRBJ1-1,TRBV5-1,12,ASRDQGGGTEAF
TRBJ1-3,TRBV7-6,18,ASSLAVPRAGGHSGNTIY
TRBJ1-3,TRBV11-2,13,ASSARPGIGNTIY
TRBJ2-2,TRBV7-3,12,ASSLAGVTGELF
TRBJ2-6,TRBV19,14,ASEDRVSGGANVLT
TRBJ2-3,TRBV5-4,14,ASRLGGNLYADTQY
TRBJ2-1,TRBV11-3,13,ASSLVSSRDNEQF
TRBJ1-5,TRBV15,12,ATSRGGGNQPQH
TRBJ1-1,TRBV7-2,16,ASSLREMTPTGNTEAF
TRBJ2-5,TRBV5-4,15,ASSLAGLAGAAGTQY
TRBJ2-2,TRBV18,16,ASSLDAPQGTNTGELF
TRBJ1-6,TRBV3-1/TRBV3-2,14,ASSFGGQGNNSPLH
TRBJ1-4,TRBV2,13,ASTSRQGLNEKLF
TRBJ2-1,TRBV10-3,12,AISERGGSGEQF
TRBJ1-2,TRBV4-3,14,ASSQEYLQEHYGYT
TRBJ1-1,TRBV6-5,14,ASSYSAGPLDTEAF
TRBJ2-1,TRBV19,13,ASSIGGQVMNEQF
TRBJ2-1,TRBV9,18,ASSVGLASGRGPSYNEQF
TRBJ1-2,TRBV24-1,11,ATSSGISYGYT
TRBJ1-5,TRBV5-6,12,ASSYRDSYQPQH
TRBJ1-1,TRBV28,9,ASIQREVAF
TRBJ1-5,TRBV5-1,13,ASSPEGYSNQPQH
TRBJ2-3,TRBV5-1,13,ASSLQSGGTDTQY
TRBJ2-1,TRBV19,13,ASSIDGGGKNEQF
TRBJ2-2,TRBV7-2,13,ASAPGGSHTGELF
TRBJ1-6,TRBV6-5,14,ASSYSRTGAASPLH
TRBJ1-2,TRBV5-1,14,ASSLESRARGYGYT
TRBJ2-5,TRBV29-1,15,SVEARGGAWYQETQY
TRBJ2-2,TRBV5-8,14,ASYLPGQTGTGELF
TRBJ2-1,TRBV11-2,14,ASSLGRGATYNEQF
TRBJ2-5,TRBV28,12,ASSERGGTETQY
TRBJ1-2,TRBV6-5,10,ASSYAGHGYT
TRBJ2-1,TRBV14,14,ASSQLQGVRYNEQF
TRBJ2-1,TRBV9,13,ASSAGLAGAPKQF
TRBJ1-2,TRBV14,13,ASSHTGTGVYGYT
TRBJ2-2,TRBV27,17,ASSQRARGREVRSGELF